Listed below are T cell receptor beta chains from one sample, sequenced in a study of human T cells and chemical hapten exposure. One entry per CDR3 protein, called by TCRdb with MiXCR from the RACE reads. The sample contains around 300,000 distinct CDR3 sequences, 4.5% to 7% of which appear only once. Sequencing used whole blood, obtained in connection with sensitization to the hapten diphenylcyclopropenone (DPC). These receptors were obtained from a woman aged 18-35 years with alopecia areata. Some clones in this sample may be carry-over from other donors' samples. CDR3s include the opening cysteine and the closing phenylalanine or tryptophan. The D gene is left open where the match is weak. The listing skips clone size in some rows; elsewhere it reads once, few, many or a size class.

len	v_gene	abundance	d_gene	j_gene	CDR3nt	CDR3aa
13	TRBV2	-	-	TRBJ2-3	TGTGCCAGCAGTTACACACGGTCCAATACGCAGTATTTT	CASSYTRSNTQYF
13	TRBV9	-	-	TRBJ2-7	TGTGCCAGCAGCGGCGACCAAGTCCACGAGCAGTACTTC	CASSGDQVHEQYF
15	TRBV9	few	TRBD1	TRBJ2-1	TGTGCCAGCAGCGTAGGGCAGGGGGCTCGGAATGAGCAGTTCTTC	CASSVGQGARNEQFF
15	TRBV12-3/TRBV12-4	few	TRBD2	TRBJ2-7	TGTGCCAGCAGTTTACTGACTAGCGGTGCCCACGAGCAGTACTTC	CASSLLTSGAHEQYF
12	TRBV19	-	-	TRBJ2-7	TGTGCCAGTAGCCTACAGGGTGGCCGGCAGTACTTC	CASSLQGGRQYF
17	TRBV10-3	-	-	TRBJ1-2	TGTGCCATCAGTGGACCACCCAAGGACACCCCTAACTATGGCTACACCTTC	CAISGPPKDTPNYGYTF
13	TRBV20-1	many	-	TRBJ1-2	TGCAGTGCTAGAGATCAGGGTAGCTATGGCTACACCTTC	CSARDQGSYGYTF
14	TRBV29-1	-	-	TRBJ1-2	TGCAGCGTTGACCCACTTTGGACGGGCTATGGCTACACCTTC	CSVDPLWTGYGYTF
14	TRBV7-9	-	TRBD1	TRBJ2-7	TGTGCCAGCAGCTTATCGCAGGGGGTCGATGAGCAGTACTTC	CASSLSQGVDEQYF
16	TRBV25-1	many	TRBD2	TRBJ2-3	TGTGCCAGCAGTGAATTTAGCGGGGGGGCTGCAGATACGCAGTATTTT	CASSEFSGGAADTQYF